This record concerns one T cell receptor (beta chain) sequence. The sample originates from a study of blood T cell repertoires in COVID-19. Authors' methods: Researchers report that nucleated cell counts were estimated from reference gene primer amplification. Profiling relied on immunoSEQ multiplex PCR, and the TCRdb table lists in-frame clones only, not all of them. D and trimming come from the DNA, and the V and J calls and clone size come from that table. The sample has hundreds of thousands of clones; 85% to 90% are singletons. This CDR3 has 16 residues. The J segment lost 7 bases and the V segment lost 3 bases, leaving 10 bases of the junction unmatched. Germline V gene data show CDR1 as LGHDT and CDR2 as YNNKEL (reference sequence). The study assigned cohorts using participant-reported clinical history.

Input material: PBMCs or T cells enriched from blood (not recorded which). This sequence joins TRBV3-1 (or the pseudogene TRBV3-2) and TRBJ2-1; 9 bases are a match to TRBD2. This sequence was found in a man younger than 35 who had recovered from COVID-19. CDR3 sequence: CASSHLEAGGWNEQFF. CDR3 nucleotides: TGTGCCAGCAGCCACCTCGAGGCGGGGGGGTGGAATGAGCAGTTCTTC.